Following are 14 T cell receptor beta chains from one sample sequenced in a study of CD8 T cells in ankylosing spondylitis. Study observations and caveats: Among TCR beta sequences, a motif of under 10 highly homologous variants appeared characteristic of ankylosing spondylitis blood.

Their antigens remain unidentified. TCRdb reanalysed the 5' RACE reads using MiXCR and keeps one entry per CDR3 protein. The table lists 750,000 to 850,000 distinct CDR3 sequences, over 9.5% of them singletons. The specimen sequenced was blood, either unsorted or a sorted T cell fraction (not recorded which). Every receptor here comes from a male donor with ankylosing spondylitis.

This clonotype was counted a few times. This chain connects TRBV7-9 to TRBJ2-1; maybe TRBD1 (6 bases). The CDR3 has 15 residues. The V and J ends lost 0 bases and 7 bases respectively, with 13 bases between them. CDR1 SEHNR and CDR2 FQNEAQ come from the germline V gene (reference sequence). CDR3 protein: CASSLAPTGWNEQFF. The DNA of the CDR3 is TGTGCCAGCAGCTTAGCCCCTACAGGGTGGAATGAGCAGTTCTTC.

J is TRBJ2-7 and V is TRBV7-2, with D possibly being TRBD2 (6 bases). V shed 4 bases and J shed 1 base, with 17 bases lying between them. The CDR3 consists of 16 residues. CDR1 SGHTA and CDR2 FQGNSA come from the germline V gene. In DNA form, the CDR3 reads TGTGCCAGCAGCTCCGGTTGGGCTAGCGCGTCCTACGAGCAGTACTTC. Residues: CASSSGWASASYEQYF.

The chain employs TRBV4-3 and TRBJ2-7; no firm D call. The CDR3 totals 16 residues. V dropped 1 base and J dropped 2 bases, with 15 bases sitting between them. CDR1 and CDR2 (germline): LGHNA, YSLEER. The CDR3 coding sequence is TGCGCCAGCAGCCAAGCCCAGGTCTCCGTACCCTACGAGCAGTACTTC. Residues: CASSQAQVSVPYEQYF.

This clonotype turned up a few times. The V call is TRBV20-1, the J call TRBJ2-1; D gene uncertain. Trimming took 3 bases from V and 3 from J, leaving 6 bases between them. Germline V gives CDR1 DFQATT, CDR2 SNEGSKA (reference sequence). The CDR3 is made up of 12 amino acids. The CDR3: CSASDNYNEQFF. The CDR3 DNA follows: TGCAGTGCTAGCGACAACTACAATGAGCAGTTCTTC.

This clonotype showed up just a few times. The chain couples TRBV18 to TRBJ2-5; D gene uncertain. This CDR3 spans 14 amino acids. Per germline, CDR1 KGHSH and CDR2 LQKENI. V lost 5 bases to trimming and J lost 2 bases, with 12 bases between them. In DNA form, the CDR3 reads TGTGCCAGCTCAAGAGAGATGATACAAGAGACCCAGTACTTC. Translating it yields CASSREMIQETQYF.

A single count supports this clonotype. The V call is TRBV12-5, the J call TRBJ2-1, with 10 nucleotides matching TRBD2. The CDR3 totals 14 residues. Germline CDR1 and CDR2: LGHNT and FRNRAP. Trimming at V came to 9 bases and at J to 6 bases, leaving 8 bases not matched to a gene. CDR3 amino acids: CARPLAGESNEQFF. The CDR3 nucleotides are TGTGCTAGACCCCTAGCGGGAGAGAGCAATGAGCAGTTCTTC.

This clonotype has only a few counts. CDR3 residues: CASSLPAVIGGYTF. DNA of the CDR3: TGCGCCAGCAGCCTCCCTGCGGTTATAGGGGGCTACACCTTC. The gene calls are TRBV5-1 and TRBJ1-2, with unresolved D. The V end was cut by 4 bases, the J end by 8 bases, with 18 bases between. The CDR3 has 14 amino acids. The V gene's germline CDR1 is SGHRS and CDR2 YFSETQ.

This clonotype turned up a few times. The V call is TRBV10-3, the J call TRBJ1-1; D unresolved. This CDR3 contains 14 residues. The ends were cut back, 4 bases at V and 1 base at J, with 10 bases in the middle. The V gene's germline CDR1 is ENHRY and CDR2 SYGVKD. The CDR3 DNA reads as TGTGCCATCAGTGTCACAGCGGGGAACACTGAAGCTTTCTTT. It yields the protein CAISVTAGNTEAFF.

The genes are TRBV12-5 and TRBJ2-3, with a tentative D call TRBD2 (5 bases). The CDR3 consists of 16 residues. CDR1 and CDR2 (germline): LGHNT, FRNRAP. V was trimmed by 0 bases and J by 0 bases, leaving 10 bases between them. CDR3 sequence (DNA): TGTGCTAGTGGTTTGGTACTGGACTTAAGCACAGATACGCAGTATTTT. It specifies CASGLVLDLSTDTQYF.

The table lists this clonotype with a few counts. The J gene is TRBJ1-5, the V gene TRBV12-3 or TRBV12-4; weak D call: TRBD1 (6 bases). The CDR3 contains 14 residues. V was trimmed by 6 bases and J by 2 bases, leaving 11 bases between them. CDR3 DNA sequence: TGTGCCAGCAGATTAAGACAGGGCAATCAGCCCCAGCATTTT. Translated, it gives CASRLRQGNQPQHF.

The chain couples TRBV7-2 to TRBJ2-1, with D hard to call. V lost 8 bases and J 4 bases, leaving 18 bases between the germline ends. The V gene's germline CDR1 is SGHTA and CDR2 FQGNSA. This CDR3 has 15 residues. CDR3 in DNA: TGTGCCAGCTTAGTCACGTTACAAACATACAATGAGCAGTTCTTC. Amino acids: CASLVTLQTYNEQFF.

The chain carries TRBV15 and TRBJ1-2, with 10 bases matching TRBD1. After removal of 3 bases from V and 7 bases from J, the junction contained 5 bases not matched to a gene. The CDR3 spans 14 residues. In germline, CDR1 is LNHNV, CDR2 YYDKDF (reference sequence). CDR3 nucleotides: TGTGCCACCAGCAGGGAAGGGACAGGGGCTGGCTACACCTTC. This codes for CATSREGTGAGYTF.

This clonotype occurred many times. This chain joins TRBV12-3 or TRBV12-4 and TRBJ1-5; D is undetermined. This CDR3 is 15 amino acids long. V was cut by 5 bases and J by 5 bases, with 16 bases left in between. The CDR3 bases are TGTGCCAGCAGTCCCCGGACGGGAGTCGATCAGCCCCAGCATTTT. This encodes CASSPRTGVDQPQHF.

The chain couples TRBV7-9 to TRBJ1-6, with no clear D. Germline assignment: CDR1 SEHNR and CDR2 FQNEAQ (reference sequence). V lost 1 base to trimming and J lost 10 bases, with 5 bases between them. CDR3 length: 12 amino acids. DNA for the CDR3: TGTGCCAGCAGCTTAGAGTCCTCACCCCTCCACTTT. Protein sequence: CASSLESSPLHF.